These 20 T cell receptor beta chains came from one sample sequenced in a study of shared clonotypes between healthy human individuals. Generated by immunoSEQ multiplex PCR, the TCRdb table keeps only in-frame clones and is missing some. The data show 600,000 to 800,000 clones, with 72% seen just once and under 2% held by the top ten. Specimen: memory CD4+ T cells sorted from blood. Subset here: CD45RA-negative fraction. These receptors were taken from a woman in her 30s in good health.

This chain connects TRBV27 to TRBJ2-1; 9 bases align to TRBD2. V trimming: 3 bases; J trimming: 6 bases; junction bases outside the gene matches: 6. Germline lookup yields CDR1 MNHEY and CDR2 SMNVEV (reference sequence). CDR3 length: 15 residues. The CDR3 loop is CASSFRAGGPNEQFF. CDR3 coding DNA: TGTGCCAGCAGTTTCAGGGCGGGAGGGCCCAATGAGCAGTTCTTC.

V is TRBV30 and J is TRBJ1-5, with a tentative D call TRBD1 (6 bases). CDR1 and CDR2 (germline): GTSNPN, SVGIG (reference sequence). The CDR3 runs to 14 residues. V was shortened by 5 bases and J by 4 bases, with 15 bases between the two germline ends. The CDR3 spells CAWATGTQNQPQHF. CDR3 DNA: TGTGCCTGGGCCACCGGGACACAAAATCAGCCCCAGCATTTT.

V usage is TRBV2 and J usage is TRBJ1-2; possible D gene TRBD1, 5 bases. Trimming left V 5 bases short and J 2 bases short, with 12 bases between. Germline CDR1 SNHLY, CDR2 FYNNEI. This CDR3 spans 14 amino acids. CDR3 amino acids: CASSPWTTNYGYTF. The CDR3 DNA reads as TGTGCCAGCAGTCCATGGACAACGAACTATGGCTACACCTTC.

The chain has TRBV28 and TRBJ2-5; a weak D match, TRBD2 (6 bases). Trimming shortened V by 5 bases and J by 4 bases, and 8 bases separated the two germline ends. Germline V gene sequence: CDR1 MDHEN, CDR2 SYDVKM. The CDR3 totals 12 residues. CDR3 bases: TGTGCCAGCAGTCGGGGGAGAGAGACCCAGTACTTC. Translating it yields CASSRGRETQYF.

The CDR3 loop reads CASSLAGGPVDTQYF. Written as DNA, the CDR3 is TGTGCCAGCTCACTAGCGGGAGGGCCGGTAGATACGCAGTATTTT. The chain recombines TRBV18 with TRBJ2-3; 11 nucleotides align to TRBD2. CDR3 length equals 15 residues. Unmatched junction bases numbered 5, after V lost 4 bases and J lost 5 bases. The germline V gene encodes CDR1 KGHSH and CDR2 LQKENI.

The table lists this clone with a few counts. J is TRBJ2-1 and V is TRBV27; D gene ambiguous. V was cut by 2 bases and J by 10 bases, with 18 bases left in between. The CDR3 is made up of 15 amino acids. The germline gives CDR1 MNHEY, CDR2 SMNVEV (reference sequence). The CDR3 sequence: CASSLHYLGPREQFF. CDR3 coding DNA: TGTGCCAGCAGTTTACACTACCTCGGGCCCCGGGAGCAGTTCTTC.

About this clone: A far larger clone differs by one base, so this is likely a read error. The identical CDR3 is also encoded by other nucleotide sequences in the sample. CDR3 amino acids: CASSLTGGTGELFF. CDR3 DNA sequence: TGTGCCAGCAGCTTAACGGGGGGCACCGGGGAGCTGTTTTTT. The chain has TRBV11-2 and TRBJ2-2; 7 positions agree with TRBD2. V dropped 2 bases and J dropped 4; count of bases not matched to a gene: 1. The CDR3 spans 14 residues. The germline CDR1 and CDR2 sequences are SGHAT and FQNNGV.

The chain couples TRBV6-6 to TRBJ1-2, with 7 bases identical to TRBD1. Germline V gene data show CDR1 as MNHNY and CDR2 as SVGAGI (reference sequence). The CDR3 runs to 15 residues. V was pared by 0 bases and J by 7 bases, with 8 bases of the junction left unmatched. The CDR3 region is CASSYSPRGTLGYTF. In nucleotides, the CDR3 is TGTGCCAGCAGTTACTCGCCCAGGGGGACTCTTGGCTACACCTTC.

The chain is built from TRBV2 and TRBJ2-1, with 13 bases that match TRBD2. Trimming at V came to 6 bases and at J to 0 bases, leaving 2 bases not matched to a gene. Germline loops: CDR1 SNHLY, CDR2 FYNNEI. This CDR3 has 16 residues. CDR3 bases: TGTGCCAGCAGGAGGACTAGCGGGAGCTCCTACAATGAGCAGTTCTTC. This sequence encodes CASRRTSGSSYNEQFF.

Many counts were recorded for this clone. The J gene is TRBJ1-1, the V gene TRBV30; D unclear. Germline assignment: CDR1 GTSNPN and CDR2 SVGIG (reference sequence). V dropped 0 bases and J dropped 1 base, with 6 bases sitting between them. The CDR3 is 13 amino acids. The CDR3 sequence: CAWSVNENTEAFF. DNA of the CDR3: TGTGCCTGGAGTGTTAATGAGAACACTGAAGCTTTCTTT.

The chain employs TRBV29-1 and TRBJ1-1, with D unclear. The CDR3 is made up of 13 amino acids. V was shortened by 4 bases and J by 0 bases, with 9 bases between the two germline ends. CDR1 is SQVTM, CDR2 ANQGSEA, per germline. CDR3: CSVVPSMNTEAFF. CDR3 sequence (DNA): TGCAGCGTTGTTCCCAGTATGAACACTGAAGCTTTCTTT.

About this clone itself: Different DNA sequences within this sample yield the same CDR3. V and J are TRBV5-1 and TRBJ2-1; weak D call: TRBD2 (6 bases). V lost 1 base to trimming and J lost 1 base, with 9 bases between them. CDR3 length: 15 amino acids. Germline V lookup: CDR1 SGHRS, CDR2 YFSETQ. CDR3 nucleotides: TGCGCCAGCAGCTTGAGCAGCGGGTCCTACAATGAGCAGTTCTTC. Its translation is CASSLSSGSYNEQFF.

There are a few counts of this clone. The chain has TRBV19 and TRBJ1-5, with D tentatively TRBD1 (5 bases). Germline CDR1 and CDR2: LNHDA and SQIVND (reference sequence). The V gene lost 6 bases and the J gene lost 0 bases, with 18 bases spanning the gap. The CDR3 has 17 amino acids. The CDR3 here is CASSHGRDPDSNQPQHF. CDR3 DNA: TGTGCCAGTAGCCATGGCCGGGACCCAGATAGCAATCAGCCCCAGCATTTT.

The chain employs TRBV9 and TRBJ2-3; D is ambiguous. The ends were cut back, 0 bases at V and 5 bases at J, with 10 bases in the middle. The V gene's germline CDR1 is SGDLS and CDR2 YYNGEE. CDR3 length: 14 amino acids. The CDR3 sequence: CASSVEIGGDTQYF. DNA of the CDR3: TGTGCCAGCAGCGTAGAAATTGGCGGAGATACGCAGTATTTT.

A remark on this clone: This sample also contains other DNA sequences that code for the same CDR3. The V and J genes are TRBV4-1 and TRBJ2-5; possibly TRBD1 for D (7 bases). V gave up 0 bases and J gave up 4 bases, with 15 bases separating them. CDR3 length: 16 amino acids. Germline CDR1 MGHRA, CDR2 YSYEKL. The CDR3 bases are TGCGCCAGCAGCCAAGACTCTGCAGGGGGAGGAGAGACCCAGTACTTC. Translated: CASSQDSAGGGETQYF.

The gene calls are TRBV10-3 and TRBJ2-3; the D gene is possibly TRBD1 (5 bases). Germline V gene data show CDR1 as ENHRY and CDR2 as SYGVKD. This CDR3 comprises 13 residues. Trimming took off 2 bases at V and 5 bases at J, with 8 bases between the two ends. CDR3 amino acids: CAISEKGVDTQYF. In DNA form, the CDR3 reads TGTGCCATCAGTGAGAAAGGGGTAGATACGCAGTATTTT.

The V call is TRBV6-6, the J call TRBJ2-7; D unresolved. The CDR3 sequence is 12 residues long. V was pared by 6 bases and J by 1 base, with 7 bases between. Per the germline V gene, CDR1 is MNHNY and CDR2 is SVGAGI (reference sequence). The CDR3 sequence: CASSDRSYEQYF. In nucleotides, the CDR3 is TGTGCCAGCAGCGACCGTTCCTACGAGCAGTACTTC.

This chain connects TRBV7-7 to TRBJ2-1, with D unresolved. Trimming took off 5 bases at V and 6 bases at J, with 11 bases between the two ends. Germline V gives CDR1 SSHAT, CDR2 FNYEAQ (reference sequence). This CDR3 spans 13 amino acids. CDR3 sequence: CASSVGSSNEQFF. The CDR3 DNA sequence: TGTGCCAGCAGCGTCGGCAGTTCCAATGAGCAGTTCTTC.

This clone was observed a few times. The gene calls are TRBV6-1 and TRBJ1-5; 9 bases are shared with TRBD1. V lost 4 bases and J lost 3; bases outside the gene matches: 7. Germline loops: CDR1 MNHNS, CDR2 SASEGT. This CDR3 contains 16 residues. The CDR3 spells CASSGTGAHLNQPQHF. The CDR3, as DNA: TGTGCCAGCAGTGGGACAGGGGCCCACCTCAATCAGCCCCAGCATTTT.

This sequence joins TRBV19 and TRBJ2-3, with TRBD1 matching over 7 bases. Unmatched junction bases numbered 11, after V lost 5 bases and J lost 6 bases. The CDR3 is 15 amino acids. Germline CDR1 reads LNHDA; CDR2 reads SQIVND (reference sequence). The CDR3, as DNA: TGTGCCAGTAGTCCCTGGGACAGAAAGGGGGATACGCAGTATTTT. It translates to CASSPWDRKGDTQYF.